This T cell receptor beta chain was captured in a study of shared clonotypes between healthy human individuals. The repertoire was sequenced with immunoSEQ multiplex PCR; TCRdb's copy has only in-frame clones and lacks some. The sample records millions of clones, 85% to 95% being singletons. The study's findings and limits: With few donors, the genetic and exposure-history diversity represented was limited.

For this clone: The target antigen is unknown.

This clonotype was sampled from a man aged 18 to 29 in good health. Specimen: naive CD4+ T cells sorted from blood. Subset noted: CD45RA+ positively selected.

CDR3 residues: CAWRDLGNSPLHF. The CDR3 DNA sequence: TGTGCCTGGAGGGACCTCGGGAATTCACCCCTCCACTTT. This rearrangement joins TRBV30 to TRBJ1-6; D unresolved. Trimming took 3 bases from V and 7 from J, leaving 10 bases between them. This CDR3 is built from 13 residues. From germline, CDR1 is GTSNPN and CDR2 SVGIG (reference sequence).